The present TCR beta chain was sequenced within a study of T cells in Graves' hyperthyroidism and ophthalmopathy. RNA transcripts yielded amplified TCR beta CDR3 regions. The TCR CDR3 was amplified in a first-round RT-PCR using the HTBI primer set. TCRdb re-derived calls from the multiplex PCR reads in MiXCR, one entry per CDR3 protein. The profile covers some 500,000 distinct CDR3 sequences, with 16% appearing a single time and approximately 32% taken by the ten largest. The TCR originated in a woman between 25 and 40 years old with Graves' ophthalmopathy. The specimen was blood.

CDR3 coding DNA: TGTGCCAGCAGCGTAGATGCGCGGGATTCAGATACGCAGTATTTT. Translation: CASSVDARDSDTQYF. The V gene is TRBV9, the J gene TRBJ2-3; D is possibly TRBD2 (6 bases). With 0 bases removed from V and 4 bases from J, the gap between germline ends came to 12 bases. The germline gives CDR1 SGDLS, CDR2 YYNGEE. The CDR3 has 15 residues.